This T cell receptor beta chain is drawn from a study of T cell repertoires in cytomegalovirus infection. Trimming pared 6 bases from V and 7 bases from J, leaving 18 bases between. This CDR3 region has 14 residues. Germline CDR1 MDHEN, CDR2 SYDVKM. MiXCR, applied by TCRdb to the reads, yields one record per CDR3 protein. This sample carries around 100,000 distinct CDR3 sequences, over 9.5% of them seen once, and the ten largest clones take approximately 30%. Study-level results: CMV carriers with the relevant HLA were identified by cumulative public TCR beta family frequency.

The sample holds a few counts of this clonotype. The antigen remains unidentified. This chain joins TRBV28 and TRBJ1-2; TRBD1 might be the D (6 bases). Sequencing used PBMCs, sequenced either directly or after in vitro stimulation (not recorded which). The TCR originated in a human donor in good health (CMV status not recorded). Some clones in this sample may be carry-over from other donors' samples. The CDR3 region is CASSRRGARGGYTF. In DNA form, the CDR3 reads TGTGCCAGCAGCCGACGGGGGGCGAGGGGTGGCTACACCTTC.